The 14 T cell receptor beta chains in this list originate from one sample, sequenced in a study of untreated major depressive disorder. Findings and caveats of the study: TRBV05-01 (Vbeta 5.1) usage was higher in CD4+ T cells of depressed patients than controls.

Here immunoSEQ multiplex PCR was the method, and the copy in TCRdb shows in-frame clones only, minus some. The sample lists approximately 12,000 clones; over 80% were seen once. Their recognized antigens are unknown. The sequencing sample was made of CD4+ T cells from PBMCs. These receptors originate from a woman in her twenties or thirties with major depressive disorder.

The rearrangement joins TRBV6-5 to TRBJ1-3; TRBD1 matches 9 bases. The J segment lost 5 bases and the V segment lost 0 bases, leaving 5 bases of the junction unmatched. Per the germline V gene, CDR1 is MNHEY and CDR2 is SVGAGI. The CDR3 length is 16 residues. The CDR3 loop reads CASSYSGDRERNTIYF. DNA of the CDR3: TGTGCCAGCAGTTACTCAGGGGACAGGGAGAGAAACACCATATATTTT.

This chain links TRBV7-7 with TRBJ2-5, with TRBD2 identical over 11 bases. V gave up 0 bases and J gave up 5 bases; unmatched junction bases: 8. The germline gives CDR1 SSHAT, CDR2 FNYEAQ (reference sequence). The CDR3 is 17 residues long. CDR3 in amino acids: CASSLAWLAGGTETQYF. CDR3 nucleotide sequence: TGTGCCAGCAGCTTAGCTTGGTTAGCGGGAGGGACCGAGACCCAGTACTTC.

The chain is built from TRBV2 and TRBJ2-7; D is ambiguous. Trimming removed 7 bases at V and 0 bases at J, with 13 bases between. Per germline, CDR1 SNHLY and CDR2 FYNNEI. This CDR3 contains 14 residues. The CDR3 nucleotides read TGTGCCAGCAAGGTCTCAGGACCCTCCTACGAGCAGTACTTC. It yields the protein CASKVSGPSYEQYF. The whole variable domain, remainder taken from reference TRBV2 and TRBJ2-7, is EPEVTQTPSHQVTQMGQEVILRCVPISNHLYFYWYRQILGQKVEFLVSFYNNEISEKSEIFDDQFSVERPDGSNFTLKIRSTKLEDSAMYFCASKVSGPSYEQYFGPGTRLTVT.

This chain uses TRBV7-2 with TRBJ2-3; TRBD2 agrees at 7 bases. The CDR3 sequence is 14 residues long. Trimming at V came to 3 bases and at J to 0 bases, leaving 0 bases not matched to a gene. Germline assignment: CDR1 SGHTA and CDR2 FQGNSA. The CDR3 DNA is TGTGCCAGCAGCTTTAGCGGGAGCACAGATACGCAGTATTTT. This translates into CASSFSGSTDTQYF.

This clone was recorded once. The chain joins TRBV5-6 to TRBJ2-1; 11 bases agree with TRBD2. Looked up from germline, CDR1 is SGHDT and CDR2 is YYEEEE. This CDR3 is 14 amino acids long. With 0 bases clipped from V and 12 bases from J, the junction kept 5 bases outside the gene matches. The CDR3 is CASSLALAGGRQFF. In DNA form, the CDR3 reads TGTGCCAGCAGCTTGGCCCTAGCGGGAGGTAGGCAGTTCTTC.

The chain is built from TRBV30 and TRBJ1-3; D is uncertain. This CDR3 contains 13 residues. CDR1 and CDR2 from the germline V gene are GTSNPN and SVGIG (reference sequence). V lost 2 bases and J 0 bases, leaving 5 bases between the germline ends. In DNA form, the CDR3 reads TGTGCCTGGAGTCAGAGCTCTGGAAACACCATATATTTT. Its translation: CAWSQSSGNTIYF.

The V gene is TRBV12-5, the J gene TRBJ1-1; 7 bases fit TRBD1. The germline V gene encodes CDR1 LGHNT and CDR2 FRNRAP. V lost 5 bases and J lost 1; bases outside the gene matches: 4. This CDR3 comprises 14 residues. The CDR3: CASGGGQPNTEAFF. The CDR3 region has the DNA TGTGCTAGTGGTGGGGGACAGCCGAACACTGAAGCTTTCTTT.

This sequence joins TRBV11-3 and TRBJ2-5, with TRBD2 as a possible D gene (5 bases). The length of the CDR3 is 13 residues. CDR1 is SGHNT, CDR2 YENEEA, per germline. V lost 2 bases, J lost 10 bases, and 14 bases lay in between. CDR3 DNA sequence: TGTGCCAGCAGCTTACTCGGAGTCCGGGACCAGTACTTC. Protein product: CASSLLGVRDQYF.

The V and J genes are TRBV18 and TRBJ1-1; tentatively, D is TRBD1 (5 bases). The V end was cut by 2 bases, the J end by 1 base, with 8 bases between. Looked up from germline, CDR1 is KGHSH and CDR2 is LQKENI. The CDR3 has 14 residues. The CDR3 reads CASSPGQGNTEAFF. Written as DNA, the CDR3 is TGTGCCAGCTCACCAGGGCAGGGGAACACTGAAGCTTTCTTT. Together with reference TRBV18 and TRBJ1-1, the CDR3 gives the full variable domain: NAGVMQNPRHLVRRRGQEARLRCSPMKGHSHVYWYRQLPEEGLKFMVYLQKENIIDESGMPKERFSAEFPKEGPSILRIQQVVRGDSAAYFCASSPGQGNTEAFFGQGTRLTVV.

CDR3 DNA sequence: TGTGCCTGGAGTGTAGACAGTGTCGCTTTCTTT. Its protein product is CAWSVDSVAFF. The chain uses TRBV30 and TRBJ1-1, with a tentative D call TRBD1 (5 bases). From germline, CDR1 is GTSNPN and CDR2 SVGIG (reference sequence). CDR3 length equals 11 residues. Trimming pared 0 bases from V and 11 bases from J, leaving 10 bases between.

The rearrangement uses TRBV29-1 and TRBJ2-7; D gene uncertain. The CDR3 spans 12 residues. CDR1 is SQVTM and CDR2 is ANQGSEA in the germline V gene. Trimming took off 6 bases at V and 6 bases at J, with 15 bases between the two ends. The CDR3 reads CSVTTMGGEQYF. The CDR3 region has the DNA TGCAGCGTGACGACGATGGGTGGCGAGCAGTACTTC.

The chain links TRBV19 to TRBJ1-2; 7 bases agree with TRBD1. The V gene's germline CDR1 is LNHDA and CDR2 SQIVND (reference sequence). Losses at the gene ends were 1 base for V and 14 bases for J; bases not matched to a gene: 10. This CDR3 contains 13 residues. The CDR3 bases are TGTGCCAGTAGTATAGGACTCCGGACAGGACCAACCTTC. This gives the protein CASSIGLRTGPTF.

This rearrangement joins TRBV4-1 to TRBJ1-1, with D unclear. This CDR3 comprises 17 residues. V was trimmed by 1 base and J by 0 bases, leaving 15 bases between them. Germline assignment: CDR1 MGHRA and CDR2 YSYEKL. The CDR3 DNA reads TGCGCCAGCAGCCAAGTAAATATGGGGTTTTTGAACACTGAAGCTTTCTTT. It translates to CASSQVNMGFLNTEAFF.

The chain joins TRBV11-2 to TRBJ2-7, with a weak D call TRBD2 (6 bases). The germline gives CDR1 SGHAT, CDR2 FQNNGV. V was cut by 2 bases and J by 0 bases, with 8 bases left in between. CDR3 size: 14 residues. CDR3 sequence reads: CASSLLADSYEQYF. The DNA of the CDR3 is TGTGCCAGCAGCTTATTAGCGGACTCCTACGAGCAGTACTTC.